These 21 T cell receptor beta chains were sequenced from one sample in a study of cytomegalovirus exposure and HLA in healthy donors. PCR employed 60 Vbeta and 13 Jbeta primers. The data were produced by immunoSEQ multiplex PCR, yet TCRdb's version contains in-frame clones alone and is incomplete. This table has about 140,000 clones, about 82% appearing once. The material sequenced was PBMCs. The origin of the receptors is a man aged 25 to 40 in good health and CMV-seronegative.

The chain has TRBV5-1 and TRBJ2-7, with 7 bases identical to TRBD1. CDR1 SGHRS and CDR2 YFSETQ come from the germline V gene. The trim removed 0 bases at V and 5 bases at J, leaving 8 bases unmatched. The CDR3 is 15 amino acids. The CDR3 sequence is CASSLADRVVHEQYF. The CDR3 bases are TGCGCCAGCAGCTTGGCCGACAGGGTAGTCCACGAGCAGTACTTC.

The V gene is TRBV7-9, the J gene TRBJ1-1; D might be TRBD1 (5 bases). In germline, CDR1 is SEHNR, CDR2 FQNEAQ (reference sequence). The CDR3 spans 14 residues. Between the trimmed V and J ends, which lost 3 bases and 1 base, there was a span of 9 bases. This CDR3 reads CASSLTATNTEAFF. The CDR3 nucleotides read TGTGCCAGCAGCTTGACAGCTACGAACACTGAAGCTTTCTTT.

The chain uses TRBV18 and TRBJ1-3, with 7 bases identical to TRBD1. This CDR3 has 16 amino acids. After removal of 3 bases from V and 0 bases from J, the junction contained 5 bases not matched to a gene. Germline V gene data show CDR1 as KGHSH and CDR2 as LQKENI. CDR3: CASSPQGTASGNTIYF. CDR3 DNA sequence: TGTGCCAGCTCACCCCAAGGGACAGCCTCTGGAAACACCATATATTTT. Based on the CDR3 plus reference TRBV18 and TRBJ1-3, the full variable domain is NAGVMQNPRHLVRRRGQEARLRCSPMKGHSHVYWYRQLPEEGLKFMVYLQKENIIDESGMPKERFSAEFPKEGPSILRIQQVVRGDSAAYFCASSPQGTASGNTIYFGEGSWLTVV.

The genes are TRBV7-9 and TRBJ1-3; possibly TRBD1 for D (6 bases). Germline V gene sequence: CDR1 SEHNR, CDR2 FQNEAQ (reference sequence). CDR3 length equals 15 residues. The V and J ends lost 3 bases and 4 bases respectively, with 13 bases between them. Here the CDR3 reads CASSFSGVVGNTIYF. CDR3 DNA sequence: TGTGCCAGCAGCTTTTCAGGGGTCGTCGGAAACACCATATATTTT.

The chain couples TRBV5-4 to TRBJ1-4; D not resolved. This CDR3 comprises 16 residues. CDR1 and CDR2 (germline): SGHNT, YYREEE (reference sequence). V lost 0 bases and J 3 bases, leaving 12 bases between the germline ends. The CDR3 DNA follows: TGTGCCAGCAGCTTGGGGCCCACAAGTTCTAATGAAAAACTGTTTTTT. Amino acid sequence: CASSLGPTSSNEKLFF.

Worth noting for this clone: Other DNA sequences from this sample encode an identical CDR3 as well. This rearrangement joins TRBV18 to TRBJ2-3; D ambiguous. Germline V lookup: CDR1 KGHSH, CDR2 LQKENI. This CDR3 spans 14 amino acids. V gave up 3 bases and J gave up 0 bases, with 7 bases separating them. As DNA, the CDR3 is TGTGCCAGCTCACCGGGCCAGAGCACAGATACGCAGTATTTT. It is translated as CASSPGQSTDTQYF. Together with reference TRBV18 and TRBJ2-3, the CDR3 gives the full variable domain: NAGVMQNPRHLVRRRGQEARLRCSPMKGHSHVYWYRQLPEEGLKFMVYLQKENIIDESGMPKERFSAEFPKEGPSILRIQQVVRGDSAAYFCASSPGQSTDTQYFGPGTRLTVL.

This clone turned up a few times. The chain is built from TRBV4-1 and TRBJ1-4, with unresolved D. This CDR3 comprises 13 residues. Germline loops: CDR1 MGHRA, CDR2 YSYEKL. V dropped 1 base and J dropped 7 bases, with 7 bases sitting between them. CDR3 sequence reads: CASSQARSEKLFF. The CDR3 DNA reads as TGCGCCAGCAGCCAAGCACGGAGTGAAAAACTGTTTTTT.

The rearrangement links TRBV9 to TRBJ1-3; D not certain. The CDR3 runs to 14 residues. The V end was cut by 0 bases, the J end by 3 bases, with 7 bases between. Germline lookup yields CDR1 SGDLS and CDR2 YYNGEE. The CDR3 region is CASSVGQHGNTIYF. The CDR3 DNA reads TGTGCCAGCAGCGTAGGACAACATGGAAACACCATATATTTT.

This chain links TRBV15 with TRBJ2-1; D possibly corresponds to TRBD2 (5 bases). CDR3 length equals 17 residues. The V end lost 1 base, the J end lost 3 bases, and 16 bases lay between the germline ends. The germline CDR1 and CDR2 sequences are LNHNV and YYDKDF (reference sequence). CDR3 nucleotide sequence: TGTGCCACCAGCAGAGCGGAGGCAACTTCCTACTACAATGAGCAGTTCTTC. Its translation: CATSRAEATSYYNEQFF.

This clone occurred many times. The V call is TRBV6-4, the J call TRBJ2-7, with 10 bases aligning to TRBD2. The germline V gene encodes CDR1 MRHNA and CDR2 SNTAGT. After removal of 6 bases from V and 1 base from J, the junction contained 6 bases not matched to a gene. This CDR3 has 15 residues. The CDR3 bases are TGTGCCAGCAGCGAACTAGCGGGGTCTTCCTACGAGCAGTACTTC. Translation gives CASSELAGSSYEQYF.

The gene calls are TRBV27 and TRBJ2-7; D call uncertain. V was pared by 1 base and J by 3 bases, with 13 bases between. There are 15 residues in the CDR3. Germline-derived CDR1 and CDR2 are MNHEY and SMNVEV (reference sequence). CDR3 DNA: TGTGCCAGCAGTTTATGGAGTGGTAGCCTCTACGAGCAGTACTTC. Translating it yields CASSLWSGSLYEQYF.

This clone appeared a single time. This chain joins TRBV28 and TRBJ2-6; the match to TRBD2 covers 8 bases. After removal of 1 base from V and 0 bases from J, the junction contained 5 bases not matched to a gene. Germline V gene sequence: CDR1 MDHEN, CDR2 SYDVKM. The CDR3 is 18 residues long. CDR3 sequence reads: CASSLSGRGGSGANVLTF. The CDR3 coding sequence is TGTGCCAGCAGTTTATCTGGACGGGGGGGCTCTGGGGCCAACGTCCTGACTTTC.

This clone was counted a few times. The chain links TRBV5-4 to TRBJ2-7; 11 nucleotides align to TRBD2. Germline V CDR1 and CDR2: SGHNT, YYREEE (reference sequence). CDR3 length equals 15 residues. The V and J ends lost 0 bases and 3 bases, in that order; junction bases with no gene match: 2. The CDR3 DNA reads as TGTGCCAGCAGCTTGGGACTAGCGGGAATCTACGAGCAGTACTTC. Protein: CASSLGLAGIYEQYF.

The chain employs TRBV6-5 and TRBJ2-7; perhaps TRBD1 as D (5 bases). Trimming removed 3 bases at V and 0 bases at J, with 12 bases between. Per the germline V gene, CDR1 is MNHEY and CDR2 is SVGAGI. The CDR3 loop spans 15 amino acids. The CDR3 nucleotides are TGTGCCAGCAGTTATGGTAGTGGGGCCTCCTACGAGCAGTACTTC. Residues: CASSYGSGASYEQYF.

The chain couples TRBV30 to TRBJ2-7, with TRBD2 as a possible D gene (6 bases). The CDR3 is 15 residues long. Germline V gene data show CDR1 as GTSNPN and CDR2 as SVGIG (reference sequence). Between the trimmed V and J ends, which lost 0 bases and 3 bases, there was a span of 15 bases. The CDR3 nucleotides are TGTGCCTGGAGTGTTGGAGGGGTTAGGAGCTACGAGCAGTACTTC. Protein sequence: CAWSVGGVRSYEQYF. Together with reference TRBV30 and TRBJ2-7, the CDR3 gives the full variable domain: SQTIHQWPATLVQPVGSPLSLECTVEGTSNPNLYWYRQAAGRGLQLLFYSVGIGQISSEVPQNLSASRPQDRQFILSSKKLLLSDSGFYLCAWSVGGVRSYEQYFGPGTRLTVT.

This clone was recorded a few times. V is TRBV14 and J is TRBJ1-6; D is uncertain. CDR1 and CDR2 (germline): SGHDN, FVKESK. The CDR3 is made up of 15 amino acids. Trimming stripped 1 base from V and 0 bases from J, with 4 bases between. The CDR3 sequence is CASSQASSYNSPLHF. As DNA, the CDR3 is TGTGCCAGCAGCCAAGCGAGCTCCTATAATTCACCCCTCCACTTT.

This chain links TRBV5-1 with TRBJ2-7; tentative D call: TRBD1 (5 bases). This CDR3 contains 14 residues. CDR1 is SGHRS and CDR2 is YFSETQ in the germline V gene. Trimming left V 4 bases short and J 0 bases short, with 11 bases between. CDR3 loop: CASSDADSSYEQYF. The CDR3 region has the DNA TGCGCCAGCAGCGATGCTGACAGCTCCTACGAGCAGTACTTC.

The rearrangement joins TRBV28 to TRBJ2-6; the D gene is possibly TRBD1 (6 bases). This CDR3 is 16 amino acids long. Between the trimmed V and J ends, which lost 5 bases and 1 base, there was a span of 12 bases. CDR1 MDHEN and CDR2 SYDVKM come from the germline V gene. Here the CDR3 reads CASSAKQGSGANVLTF. The CDR3 bases are TGTGCCAGCAGTGCGAAACAGGGATCTGGGGCCAACGTCCTGACTTTC.

The count of this clone is one. The chain uses TRBV15 and TRBJ1-1; D is undetermined. CDR1 LNHNV and CDR2 YYDKDF come from the germline V gene (reference sequence). V was trimmed by 1 base and J by 4 bases, leaving 10 bases between them. The CDR3 runs 14 residues. The CDR3 sequence: CATSRVFGVTEAFF. The CDR3 DNA is TGTGCCACCAGCAGAGTTTTTGGAGTCACTGAAGCTTTCTTT. Combining the CDR3 with reference TRBV15 and TRBJ1-1 gives the whole variable domain DAMVIQNPRYQVTQFGKPVTLSCSQTLNHNVMYWYQQKSSQAPKLLFHYYDKDFNNEADTPDNFQSRRPNTSFCFLDIRSPGLGDTAMYLCATSRVFGVTEAFFGQGTRLTVV.

The rearrangement joins TRBV10-3 to TRBJ1-3; D gene unclear. V was pared by 2 bases and J by 0 bases, with 8 bases between. There are 15 residues in the CDR3. Germline-derived CDR1 and CDR2 are ENHRY and SYGVKD. Here the CDR3 reads CAISEGLISGNTIYF. CDR3 DNA: TGTGCCATCAGTGAGGGGCTGATCTCTGGAAACACCATATATTTT.

This clone was found a few times. This sequence joins TRBV4-1 and TRBJ1-1, with D possibly being TRBD1 (6 bases). CDR3 length: 14 amino acids. Trimming took 5 bases from V and 1 from J, leaving 11 bases between them. The germline CDR1 and CDR2 sequences are MGHRA and YSYEKL. CDR3 sequence: CASSLQGSNTEAFF. CDR3 sequence (DNA): TGCGCCAGCAGCTTGCAGGGGTCGAACACTGAAGCTTTCTTT.